This is a list of T cell receptor beta chains from one sample in a study of blood T cell repertoires in COVID-19. Here immunoSEQ multiplex PCR was the method, and the copy in TCRdb shows in-frame clones only, minus some. This sample has 80,000 or so clones, with roughly 89% found just once. Sequencing was carried out using peripheral blood. These receptors originate from a woman between 50 and 59 years old in a cohort sampled during active COVID-19. Both conserved end residues are part of each CDR3. The order of the fields is J gene, V gene, CDR3 protein.

J: TRBJ2-2
V: TRBV10-3
CDR3: CAIGRLGTGELFF

J: TRBJ2-1
V: TRBV6-5
CDR3: CASSYSYTGSNEQFF

J: TRBJ1-1
V: TRBV28
CDR3: CASSSGQGDTEAFF

J: TRBJ1-5
V: TRBV18
CDR3: CASSPSGQLPNQPQHF

J: TRBJ2-7
V: TRBV11-2
CDR3: CASSLVPGTYEQYF

J: TRBJ1-2
V: TRBV9
CDR3: CASSASKGGLDYGYTF

J: TRBJ2-1
V: TRBV19
CDR3: CASSNRLAGGPGEQFF

J: TRBJ2-3
V: TRBV5-1
CDR3: CASSLDTDTQYF

J: TRBJ2-2
V: TRBV5-4
CDR3: CASSFGQGDNTGELFF

J: TRBJ1-1
V: TRBV11-2
CDR3: CASSLVPGAEAFF

J: TRBJ2-7
V: TRBV7-2
CDR3: CASSLQQGASYEQYF

J: TRBJ2-1
V: TRBV5-4
CDR3: CASSSRLAGYNEQFF

J: TRBJ2-2
V: TRBV5-1
CDR3: CASSFAGTTTTGELFF

J: TRBJ2-2
V: TRBV12-3/TRBV12-4
CDR3: CASSERGSGELFF

J: TRBJ2-6
V: TRBV9
CDR3: CASSRGDSGANVLTF

J: TRBJ2-7
V: TRBV3-1/TRBV3-2
CDR3: CASSPMTGPSYEQYF

J: TRBJ2-7
V: TRBV7-2
CDR3: CASPSPKRGGPYEQYF

J: TRBJ1-5
V: TRBV19
CDR3: CASSRWEGTRNQPQHF

J: TRBJ2-1
V: TRBV7-9
CDR3: CASSLEGTLSGGANEQFF

J: TRBJ1-4
V: TRBV28
CDR3: CASSLLPQGGNEKLFF

J: TRBJ1-2
V: TRBV5-1
CDR3: CASSLGPGVQGLGGYTF

J: TRBJ2-2
V: TRBV6-2/TRBV6-3
CDR3: CASSYGRQGSSGELFF

J: TRBJ2-7
V: TRBV4-2
CDR3: CASSQADSKPYEQYF

J: TRBJ2-7
V: TRBV7-8
CDR3: CASRPSPGQATYEQYF

J: TRBJ1-3
V: TRBV5-1
CDR3: CASSPGQGISSGNTIYF

J: TRBJ2-1
V: TRBV18
CDR3: CASSPQFGTSGNEQFF

J: TRBJ1-5
V: TRBV6-5
CDR3: CASLQSRHSNQPQHF

J: TRBJ1-2
V: TRBV29-1
CDR3: CSVALDSLYGYTF

J: TRBJ2-7
V: TRBV27
CDR3: CASSPRRGPYEQYF

J: TRBJ1-2
V: TRBV7-3
CDR3: CASSLTVPAKEYGYTF

J: TRBJ1-3
V: TRBV5-4
CDR3: CASSLQGGSGNTIYF

J: TRBJ2-1
V: TRBV28
CDR3: CASSLPVLNEQFF

J: TRBJ2-2
V: TRBV27
CDR3: CASSKRTINTGELFF

J: TRBJ2-5
V: TRBV5-1
CDR3: CASSLGGDRETQYF

J: TRBJ2-6
V: TRBV3-1/TRBV3-2
CDR3: CASSLQGAGANVLTF

J: TRBJ2-5
V: TRBV27
CDR3: CASSRGQGRETQYF

J: TRBJ2-1
V: TRBV9
CDR3: CASSPRGGGLHEQFF

J: TRBJ2-1
V: TRBV19
CDR3: CASSPRTSSDEQFF

J: TRBJ1-3
V: TRBV11-3
CDR3: CASSTDESAGNTIYF

J: TRBJ2-1
V: TRBV5-4
CDR3: CASSREEGNEQFF

J: TRBJ2-7
V: TRBV29-1
CDR3: CSVQMYSYEQYF

J: TRBJ2-3
V: TRBV12-5
CDR3: CASLGLAGVADTQYF

J: TRBJ1-2
V: TRBV9
CDR3: CASSVRDRGLSLYTF

J: TRBJ1-5
V: TRBV10-2
CDR3: CASSEWQVNQPQHF

J: TRBJ1-2
V: TRBV6-1
CDR3: CASSGGQGSAYYGYTF

J: TRBJ2-5
V: TRBV7-3
CDR3: CASSLAGGNQETQYF